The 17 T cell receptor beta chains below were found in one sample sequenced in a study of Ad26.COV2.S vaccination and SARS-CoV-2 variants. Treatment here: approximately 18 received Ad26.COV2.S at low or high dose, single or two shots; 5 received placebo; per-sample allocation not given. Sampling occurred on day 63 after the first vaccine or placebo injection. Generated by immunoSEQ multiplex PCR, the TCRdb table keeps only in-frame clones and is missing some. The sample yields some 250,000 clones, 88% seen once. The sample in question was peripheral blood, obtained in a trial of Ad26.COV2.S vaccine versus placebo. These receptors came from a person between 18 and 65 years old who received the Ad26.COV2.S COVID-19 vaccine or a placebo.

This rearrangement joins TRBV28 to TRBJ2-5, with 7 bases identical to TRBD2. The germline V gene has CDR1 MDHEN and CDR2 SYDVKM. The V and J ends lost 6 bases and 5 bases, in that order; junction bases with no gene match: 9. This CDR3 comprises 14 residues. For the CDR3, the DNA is TGTGCCAGCAGCAGAGGGTTAGCGGGCGAGACCCAGTACTTC. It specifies CASSRGLAGETQYF.

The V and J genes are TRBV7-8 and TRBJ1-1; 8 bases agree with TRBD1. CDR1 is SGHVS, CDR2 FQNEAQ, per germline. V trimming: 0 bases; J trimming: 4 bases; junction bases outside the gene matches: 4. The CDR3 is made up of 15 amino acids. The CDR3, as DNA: TGTGCCAGCAGCTTAGCATCTCAGGGGGCCACTGAAGCTTTCTTT. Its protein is CASSLASQGATEAFF.

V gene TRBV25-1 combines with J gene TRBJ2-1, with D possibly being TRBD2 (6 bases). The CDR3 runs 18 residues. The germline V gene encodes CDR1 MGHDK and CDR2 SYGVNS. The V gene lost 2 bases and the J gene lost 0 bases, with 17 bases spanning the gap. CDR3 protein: CASSERVGRGSSYNEQFF. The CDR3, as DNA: TGTGCCAGCAGTGAACGGGTGGGACGGGGGAGCTCCTACAATGAGCAGTTCTTC.

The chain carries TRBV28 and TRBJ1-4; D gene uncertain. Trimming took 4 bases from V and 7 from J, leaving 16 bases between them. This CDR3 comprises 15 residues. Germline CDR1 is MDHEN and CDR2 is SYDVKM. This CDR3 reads CASSYLNFALEKLFF. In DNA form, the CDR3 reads TGTGCCAGCAGTTACCTAAACTTTGCTCTTGAAAAACTGTTTTTT.

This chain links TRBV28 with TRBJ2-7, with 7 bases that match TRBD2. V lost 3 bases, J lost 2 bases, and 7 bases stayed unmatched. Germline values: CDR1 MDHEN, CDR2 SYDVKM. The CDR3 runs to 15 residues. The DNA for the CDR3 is TGTGCCAGCAGTTTTCGAGCGGGGCTAGCCTACGAGCAGTACTTC. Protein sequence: CASSFRAGLAYEQYF.

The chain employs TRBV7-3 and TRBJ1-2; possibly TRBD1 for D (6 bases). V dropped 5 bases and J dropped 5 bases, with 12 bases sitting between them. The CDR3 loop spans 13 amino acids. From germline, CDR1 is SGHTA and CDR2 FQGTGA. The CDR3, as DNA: TGTGCCAGCAGCCCGGGACACTTGTATGGCTACACCTTC. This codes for CASSPGHLYGYTF.

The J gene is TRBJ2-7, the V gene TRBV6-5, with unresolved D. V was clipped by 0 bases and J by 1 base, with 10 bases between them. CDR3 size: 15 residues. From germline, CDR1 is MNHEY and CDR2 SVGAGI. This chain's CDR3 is CASSYSWRSSYEQYF. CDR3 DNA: TGTGCCAGCAGTTACTCATGGAGATCTTCCTACGAGCAGTACTTC.

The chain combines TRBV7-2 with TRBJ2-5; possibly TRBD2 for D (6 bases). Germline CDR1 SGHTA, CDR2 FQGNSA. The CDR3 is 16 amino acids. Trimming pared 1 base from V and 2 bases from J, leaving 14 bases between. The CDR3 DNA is TGTGCCAGCAGCTTAGAAGGCGGGAATCCTCAAGAGACCCAGTACTTC. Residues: CASSLEGGNPQETQYF.

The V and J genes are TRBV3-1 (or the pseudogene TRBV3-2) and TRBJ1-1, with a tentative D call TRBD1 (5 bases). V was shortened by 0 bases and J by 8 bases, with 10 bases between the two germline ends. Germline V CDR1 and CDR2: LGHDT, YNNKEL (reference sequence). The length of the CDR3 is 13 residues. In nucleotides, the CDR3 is TGTGCCAGCAGCCAAGAGGTACGGGGGGAAGCTTTCTTT. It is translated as CASSQEVRGEAFF.

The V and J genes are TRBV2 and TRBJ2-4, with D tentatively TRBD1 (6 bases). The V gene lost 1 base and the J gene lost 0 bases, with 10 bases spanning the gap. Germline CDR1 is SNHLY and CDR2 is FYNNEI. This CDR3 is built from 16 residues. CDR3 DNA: TGTGCCAGCAGTGAAGGCGGACAGCTAGCCAAAAACATTCAGTACTTC. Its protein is CASSEGGQLAKNIQYF. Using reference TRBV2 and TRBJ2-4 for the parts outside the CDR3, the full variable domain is EPEVTQTPSHQVTQMGQEVILRCVPISNHLYFYWYRQILGQKVEFLVSFYNNEISEKSEIFDDQFSVERPDGSNFTLKIRSTKLEDSAMYFCASSEGGQLAKNIQYFGAGTRLSVL.

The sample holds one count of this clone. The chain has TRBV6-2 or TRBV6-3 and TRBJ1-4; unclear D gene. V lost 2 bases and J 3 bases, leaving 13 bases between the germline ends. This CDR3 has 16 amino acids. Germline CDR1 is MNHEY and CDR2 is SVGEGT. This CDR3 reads CASSYRGNAPNEKLFF. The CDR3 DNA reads TGTGCCAGCAGTTACCGAGGGAATGCGCCTAATGAAAAACTGTTTTTT.

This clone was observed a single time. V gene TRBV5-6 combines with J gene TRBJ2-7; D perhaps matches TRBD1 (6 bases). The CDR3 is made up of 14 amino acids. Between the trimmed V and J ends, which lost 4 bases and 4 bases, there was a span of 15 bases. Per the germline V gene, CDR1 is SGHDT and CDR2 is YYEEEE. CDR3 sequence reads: CASSLMPDSYEQYF. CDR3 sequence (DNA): TGTGCCAGCAGCCTCATGCCGGACAGTTACGAGCAGTACTTC.

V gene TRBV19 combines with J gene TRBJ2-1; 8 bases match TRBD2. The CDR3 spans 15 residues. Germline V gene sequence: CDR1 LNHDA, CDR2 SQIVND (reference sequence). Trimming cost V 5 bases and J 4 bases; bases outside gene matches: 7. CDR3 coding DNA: TGTGCCAGTAGTCCCTCGACTAGCGAGTACAATGAGCAGTTCTTC. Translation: CASSPSTSEYNEQFF.

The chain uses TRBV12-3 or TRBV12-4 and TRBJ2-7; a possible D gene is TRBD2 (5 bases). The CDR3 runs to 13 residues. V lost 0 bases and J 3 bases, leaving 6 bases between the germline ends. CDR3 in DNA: TGTGCCAGCAGTTTAGCGAGGGACTACGAGCAGTACTTC. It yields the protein CASSLARDYEQYF.

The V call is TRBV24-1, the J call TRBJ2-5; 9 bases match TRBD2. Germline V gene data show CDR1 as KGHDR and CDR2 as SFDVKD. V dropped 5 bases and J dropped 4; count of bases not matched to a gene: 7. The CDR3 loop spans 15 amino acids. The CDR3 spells CATSGGGGAGETQYF. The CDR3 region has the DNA TGTGCCACCAGTGGTGGCGGGGGGGCGGGAGAGACCCAGTACTTC.

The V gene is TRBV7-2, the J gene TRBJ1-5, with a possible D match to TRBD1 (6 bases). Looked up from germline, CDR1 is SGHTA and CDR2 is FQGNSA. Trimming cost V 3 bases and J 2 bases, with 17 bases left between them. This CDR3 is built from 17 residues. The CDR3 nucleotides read TGTGCCAGCAGCTTGTTCGTAAGGGGGGTGGGCAATCAGCCCCAGCATTTT. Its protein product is CASSLFVRGVGNQPQHF.

The CDR3 bases are TGTGCCAGCAGTTTCAGCTACCCGCGGGAGCTAGCGGAGATCACTAGCACAGATACGCAGTATTTT. Translating gives CASSFSYPRELAEITSTDTQYF. V is TRBV28 and J is TRBJ2-3; 7 nucleotides match TRBD2. The CDR3 runs 22 residues. V lost 3 bases and J lost 0; bases outside the gene matches: 24. Germline V gene sequence: CDR1 MDHEN, CDR2 SYDVKM. The whole variable domain, filled in from reference TRBV28 and TRBJ2-3, reads DVKVTQSSRYLVKRTGEKVFLECVQDMDHENMFWYRQDPGLGLRLIYFSYDVKMKEKGDIPEGYSVSREKKERFSLILESASTNQTSMYLCASSFSYPRELAEITSTDTQYFGPGTRLTVL.